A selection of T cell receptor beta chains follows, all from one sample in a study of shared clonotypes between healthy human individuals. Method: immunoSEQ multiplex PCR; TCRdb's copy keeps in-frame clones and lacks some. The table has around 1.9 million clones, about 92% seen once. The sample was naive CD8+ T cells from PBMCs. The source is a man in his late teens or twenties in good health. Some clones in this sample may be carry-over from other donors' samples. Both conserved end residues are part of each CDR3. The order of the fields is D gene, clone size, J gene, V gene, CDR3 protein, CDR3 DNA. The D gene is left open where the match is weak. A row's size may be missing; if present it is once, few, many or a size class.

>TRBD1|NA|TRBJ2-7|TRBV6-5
CASSYVRSGGSEQYF
TGTGCCAGCAGTTACGTTCGATCAGGGGGCTCCGAGCAGTACTTC
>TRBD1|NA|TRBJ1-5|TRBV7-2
CASSAGTGSVNQPQHF
TGTGCCAGCAGCGCAGGGACAGGGTCAGTCAATCAGCCCCAGCATTTT
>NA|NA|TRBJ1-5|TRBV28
CASSLGPQPQHF
TGTGCCAGCAGTTTAGGGCCTCAGCCCCAGCATTTT
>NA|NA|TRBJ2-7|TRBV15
CATSSAGVSYEQYF
TGTGCCACCAGCAGCGCCGGGGTGTCCTACGAGCAGTACTTC
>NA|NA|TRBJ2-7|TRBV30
CAWGLTYEQYF
TGTGCCTGGGGCCTAACCTACGAGCAGTACTTC
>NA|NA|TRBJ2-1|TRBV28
CASNYLGEQFF
TGTGCCAGCAACTACCTGGGTGAGCAGTTCTTC
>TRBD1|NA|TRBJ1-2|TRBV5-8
CASSSRRGLEPGYTF
TGTGCCAGCAGCTCAAGGAGGGGGCTGGAGCCAGGCTACACCTTC
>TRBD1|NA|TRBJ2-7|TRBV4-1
CASSQGQGVAEQYF
TGCGCCAGCAGCCAGGGACAGGGGGTTGCCGAGCAGTACTTC
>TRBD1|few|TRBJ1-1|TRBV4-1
CASSQERDRVGMNTEAFF
TGCGCCAGCAGCCAAGAGAGGGACAGGGTGGGGATGAACACTGAAGCTTTCTTT
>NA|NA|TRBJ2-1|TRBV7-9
CAGGGGESSYNEQFF
TGTGCCGGGGGAGGGGGAGAGAGCTCCTACAATGAGCAGTTCTTC
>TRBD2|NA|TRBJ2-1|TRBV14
CASSQTTSGTNNEQFF
TGTGCCAGCAGCCAAACCACTAGCGGGACGAACAATGAGCAGTTCTTC
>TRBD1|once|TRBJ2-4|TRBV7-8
CASSPWTGETKNIQYF
TGTGCCAGCAGCCCTTGGACAGGGGAGACCAAAAACATTCAGTACTTC
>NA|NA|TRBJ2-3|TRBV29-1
CSVDISSSARTDTQYF
TGCAGCGTTGATATTTCAAGCAGCGCGCGCACAGATACGCAGTATTTT
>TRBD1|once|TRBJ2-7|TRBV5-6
CASSWGQFGYEQYF
TGTGCCAGCAGCTGGGGACAGTTCGGCTACGAGCAGTACTTC
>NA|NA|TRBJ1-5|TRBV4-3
CASSPYRDSRQPQHF
TGCGCCAGCAGCCCGTACCGGGATAGCAGGCAGCCCCAGCATTTT
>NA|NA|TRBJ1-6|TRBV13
CASSLEGPINSPLHF
TGTGCCAGCAGCTTAGAGGGACCTATTAATTCACCCCTCCACTTT
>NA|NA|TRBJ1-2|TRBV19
CASSIGGYGDYGYTF
TGTGCCAGTAGTATCGGAGGCTATGGGGACTATGGCTACACCTTC
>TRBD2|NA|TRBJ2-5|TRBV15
CATSGGLAEETQYF
TGTGCCACCAGCGGAGGACTAGCTGAGGAGACCCAGTACTTC
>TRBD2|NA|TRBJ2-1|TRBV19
CASSIPAGVYNEQFF
TGTGCCAGTAGTATCCCAGCGGGAGTCTACAATGAGCAGTTCTTC
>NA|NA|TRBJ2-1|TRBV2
CASSEWRRREQFF
TGTGCCAGCAGTGAATGGCGAAGGAGGGAGCAGTTCTTC
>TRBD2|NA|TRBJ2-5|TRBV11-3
CASSFPGGGETQYF
TGTGCCAGCAGCTTTCCGGGCGGGGGGGAGACCCAGTACTTC
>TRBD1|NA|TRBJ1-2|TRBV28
CASSTQRTGLGGYTF
TGTGCCAGCAGTACCCAGAGGACAGGGCTAGGGGGCTACACCTTC
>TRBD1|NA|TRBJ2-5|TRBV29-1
CSVIVRGETQYF
TGCAGCGTTATCGTCAGGGGGGAGACCCAGTACTTC
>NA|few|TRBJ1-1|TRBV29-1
CSVEGGDMNTEAFF
TGCAGCGTTGAAGGGGGAGATATGAACACTGAAGCTTTCTTT
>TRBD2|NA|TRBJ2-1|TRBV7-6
CASSLPSGSGYNEQFF
TGTGCCAGCAGCCTACCTAGCGGGAGTGGGTACAATGAGCAGTTCTTC
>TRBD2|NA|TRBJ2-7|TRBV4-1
CASSINRLAGSYEQYF
TGCGCCAGCAGCATAAATAGGCTAGCGGGGTCCTACGAGCAGTACTTC
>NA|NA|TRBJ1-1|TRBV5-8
CASSPGTPEAFF
TGTGCCAGCAGCCCTGGGACGCCCGAAGCTTTCTTT
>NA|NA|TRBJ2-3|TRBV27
CASSFRGLTDTQYF
TGTGCCAGCAGTTTCCGGGGGCTCACAGATACGCAGTATTTT
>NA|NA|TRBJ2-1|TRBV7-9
CASRSTGSYNEQFF
TGTGCCAGCAGGTCGACAGGCTCCTACAATGAGCAGTTCTTC
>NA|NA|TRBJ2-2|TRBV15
CATSGGGIGTGELFF
TGTGCCACCAGCGGGGGCGGTATAGGGACCGGGGAGCTGTTTTTT
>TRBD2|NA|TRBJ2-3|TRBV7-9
CASSDAGGGSDTQYF
TGTGCCAGCAGCGATGCGGGAGGGGGCTCAGATACGCAGTATTTT
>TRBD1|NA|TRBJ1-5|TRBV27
CASSPGQGYNQPQHF
TGTGCCAGCAGTCCCGGACAGGGATACAATCAGCCCCAGCATTTT
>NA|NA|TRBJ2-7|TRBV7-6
CASSLRVSDPYEQYF
TGTGCCAGCAGCTTAAGGGTCAGCGATCCCTACGAGCAGTACTTC
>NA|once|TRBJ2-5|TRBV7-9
CASSSWADQETQYF
TGTGCCAGCAGCTCCTGGGCTGATCAAGAGACCCAGTACTTC
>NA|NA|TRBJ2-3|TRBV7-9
CASRILEGTQYF
TGTGCCAGCAGAATACTAGAAGGCACGCAGTATTTT
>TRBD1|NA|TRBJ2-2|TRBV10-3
CAISESNSGTALQNTGELFF
TGTGCCATCAGTGAGTCGAATTCCGGGACAGCTTTACAGAACACCGGGGAGCTGTTTTTT
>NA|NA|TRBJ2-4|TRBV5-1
CASSPLVGVEAKNIQYF
TGCGCCAGCAGCCCCCTGGTGGGGGTAGAGGCCAAAAACATTCAGTACTTC
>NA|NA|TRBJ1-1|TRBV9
CASSVDFGVDRLNTEAFF
TGTGCCAGCAGCGTAGATTTCGGGGTAGACAGGCTGAACACTGAAGCTTTCTTT
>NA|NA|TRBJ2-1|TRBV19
CASSPGTSYNEQFF
TGTGCCAGTAGTCCCGGGACTTCATACAATGAGCAGTTCTTC
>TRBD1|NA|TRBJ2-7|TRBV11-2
CASSPGQVRTYEQYF
TGTGCCAGCAGCCCAGGACAGGTGAGAACCTACGAGCAGTACTTC
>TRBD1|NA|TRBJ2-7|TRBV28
CASSLPGQPRNYEQYF
TGTGCCAGCAGTTTGCCGGGACAGCCTAGGAACTACGAGCAGTACTTC